This section outlines one T cell receptor (beta chain) sequence together with its context. Germline lookup yields CDR1 SEHNR and CDR2 FQNEAQ (reference sequence). Between the trimmed V and J ends, which lost 5 bases and 6 bases, there was a span of 20 bases. CDR3 length equals 17 residues. Through a sample-barcoded 5' primer and a J-beta primer mix, a second PCR was run for about 6 to 12 cycles. A single record per CDR3 protein comes from TCRdb applying MiXCR to the 5' RACE reads. The sample includes fewer than 1,200,000 distinct CDR3 sequences, approximately 25% of them seen just once. These data come from a study of blood T cells in healthy people across ages. These data were also reused for a study on T cells of mothers and their children.

The specimen sequenced was blood. The TCR originated in a girl aged 2-9 years in good health. The chain employs TRBV7-9 and TRBJ2-6, with TRBD1 as a possible D gene (5 bases). As DNA, the CDR3 is TGTGCCAGCAGCCCAGCCTGGGGCGGTACTTTGGCCAACGTCCTGACTTTC. It translates to CASSPAWGGTLANVLTF.